This T cell receptor beta chain originates from a study of blood T cell repertoires in COVID-19. Turning to the study itself: COVID-19 samples, acute and convalescent, were from the United States, Italy and Spain. The analysed material was cDNA or gDNA that came from T cells, B-cell-depleted T cells, or PBMCs.

V lost 3 bases, J lost 6 bases, and 14 bases lay in between. Germline V gene lookup returns CDR1 KGHSH and CDR2 LQKENI. The CDR3 consists of 14 residues. Authors' analysis steps: It was from reference gene primer amplification that nucleated cell counts were estimated. The repertoire was sequenced with immunoSEQ multiplex PCR; TCRdb's copy has only in-frame clones and lacks some. V, J and clone size are taken as reported in that table, and D and trimming were inferred from the DNA itself. Of around 270,000 clones in the sample, 84% were seen once. The TCR comes from a middle-aged woman who had recovered from COVID-19. The chain has TRBV18 and TRBJ1-2; maybe TRBD1 (5 bases). Specimen: peripheral blood. For the CDR3, the DNA is TGTGCCAGCTCACCGAATCTGGCGGGGGATGGCTACACCTTC. Its translation is CASSPNLAGDGYTF.